What follows are 16 T cell receptor beta chains derived from one specimen sequenced in a study of blood T cell repertoires in COVID-19. Assay used: immunoSEQ multiplex PCR; TCRdb lists only in-frame clones, some missing. The top ten hold approximately 2% of the sample, which has roughly 290,000 clones, more than 75% seen once. Sequences were obtained from peripheral blood. The receptors were sampled from a woman aged 25-40 years who had recovered from COVID-19.

This clone was recorded many times. The chain joins TRBV4-1 to TRBJ2-7; D may be TRBD2 (5 bases). Germline lookup yields CDR1 MGHRA and CDR2 YSYEKL. The CDR3 spans 15 residues. Between the trimmed V and J ends, which lost 4 bases and 3 bases, there was a span of 16 bases. CDR3 residues: CASSPRDGGYYEQYF. CDR3 coding DNA: TGCGCCAGCAGCCCACGGGATGGAGGCTACTACGAGCAGTACTTC.

A word on this clone: Different DNA sequences within this sample yield the same CDR3. The gene calls are TRBV10-3 and TRBJ1-1; 7 bases map to TRBD1. The V segment lost 10 bases and the J segment 3 bases; nucleotides outside the gene matches: 8. The CDR3 contains 13 residues. The germline gives CDR1 ENHRY, CDR2 SYGVKD. Here the CDR3 DNA reads TGTGCCACCCGAGGCAGGGGGGACACTGAAGCTTTCTTT. Encoded protein: CATRGRGDTEAFF.

The table lists this clone with a few counts. The sample contains more than one DNA sequence encoding this CDR3. The gene calls are TRBV27 and TRBJ2-1, with TRBD2 matching over 13 bases. V dropped 8 bases and J dropped 4; count of bases not matched to a gene: 2. This CDR3 has 14 amino acids. Germline V gene lookup returns CDR1 MNHEY and CDR2 SMNVEV (reference sequence). In DNA form, the CDR3 reads TGTGCCAGCTGGGGACTAGCGGGATACAATGAGCAGTTCTTC. It encodes CASWGLAGYNEQFF.

This chain uses TRBV18 with TRBJ2-5, with D perhaps matching TRBD2 (6 bases). V was shortened by 6 bases and J by 5 bases, with 13 bases between the two germline ends. Germline CDR1 KGHSH, CDR2 LQKENI. CDR3 length: 13 residues. The CDR3, as DNA: TGTGCCAGCTCCGCGGGACGGGAGGAGACCCAGTACTTC. Translating it yields CASSAGREETQYF.

The chain recombines TRBV10-1 with TRBJ2-3, with a possible D match to TRBD1 (7 bases). The CDR3 totals 16 residues. The V gene lost 0 bases and the J gene lost 0 bases, with 10 bases spanning the gap. In germline, CDR1 is WNHNN, CDR2 SYGVQD (reference sequence). CDR3 protein: CASSESAGGSTDTQYF. For the CDR3, the DNA is TGCGCCAGCAGTGAGTCGGCAGGGGGGAGCACAGATACGCAGTATTTT.

The CDR3 bases are TGTGCCAGCAGTGCCCTAGCGGGAGCGCAGTACTTC. Translated: CASSALAGAQYF. This chain joins TRBV28 and TRBJ2-7, with 10 bases identical to TRBD2. The CDR3 sequence is 12 residues long. Germline CDR1 reads MDHEN; CDR2 reads SYDVKM. V shed 5 bases and J 9 bases; nucleotides not matched to a gene: 4. The entire variable domain, with the rest obtained from reference TRBV28 and TRBJ2-7, is as follows: DVKVTQSSRYLVKRTGEKVFLECVQDMDHENMFWYRQDPGLGLRLIYFSYDVKMKEKGDIPEGYSVSREKKERFSLILESASTNQTSMYLCASSALAGAQYFGPGTRLTVT.

The chain uses TRBV24-1 and TRBJ2-5; perhaps TRBD1 as D (5 bases). Germline V lookup: CDR1 KGHDR, CDR2 SFDVKD. This CDR3 is built from 13 residues. Trimming took 6 bases from V and 4 from J, leaving 11 bases between them. CDR3 amino acids: CATSTGSRETQYF. CDR3 nucleotides: TGTGCCACCAGTACAGGATCACGAGAGACCCAGTACTTC.

The chain carries TRBV3-1 (or the pseudogene TRBV3-2) and TRBJ1-1; possibly TRBD1 for D (6 bases). V dropped 4 bases and J dropped 8 bases, with 11 bases sitting between them. This CDR3 comprises 12 residues. Looked up from germline, CDR1 is LGHDT and CDR2 is YNNKEL (reference sequence). CDR3 sequence (DNA): TGTGCCAGCAGCCGAAGAGACAGGGAAGCTTTCTTT. Protein: CASSRRDREAFF.

This clone was seen a handful of times. The chain recombines TRBV19 with TRBJ1-5; no firm D call. Trimming removed 3 bases from V and 6 bases from J, with 12 bases in between. The CDR3 is 14 residues long. Germline CDR1 reads LNHDA; CDR2 reads SQIVND (reference sequence). The CDR3 DNA is TGTGCCAGTAGTATCAGTAGCGGTGGTCAGCCCCAGCATTTT. It is translated as CASSISSGGQPQHF.

V is TRBV7-3 and J is TRBJ1-1; D unresolved. Trimming left V 2 bases short and J 7 bases short, with 14 bases between. There are 14 residues in the CDR3. Germline V CDR1 and CDR2: SGHTA, FQGTGA. The CDR3 here is CASSLGPAEGEAFF. The CDR3, as DNA: TGTGCCAGCAGCTTAGGGCCCGCCGAGGGTGAAGCTTTCTTT. Using reference TRBV7-3 and TRBJ1-1 for the parts outside the CDR3, the full variable domain is GAGVSQTPSNKVTEKGKYVELRCDPISGHTALYWYRQSLGQGPEFLIYFQGTGAADDSGLPNDRFFAVRPEGSVSTLKIQRTERGDSAVYLCASSLGPAEGEAFFGQGTRLTVV.

V is TRBV19 and J is TRBJ1-2, with D possibly TRBD1 on 6 matching bases. Trimming left V 6 bases short and J 5 bases short, with 16 bases between. The CDR3 consists of 14 residues. Germline values: CDR1 LNHDA, CDR2 SQIVND (reference sequence). The CDR3 is CASSLDSPTYGYTF. CDR3 nucleotide sequence: TGTGCCAGTAGCTTGGACAGCCCTACTTATGGCTACACCTTC.

V and J are TRBV7-5 and TRBJ1-6; TRBD1 was called by the table and not checked on the DNA. TRBV7-5 is a documented pseudogene. The CDR3 extends over 18 amino acids. The CDR3 DNA reads as TGTGCCAGAAGTTTGGGCGACAGGATGGGACCTGGTAATTCACCCCTCCACTTT. It specifies CARSLGDRMGPGNSPLHF.

The CDR3 sequence is CASSGTSGLYEQYF. In DNA, the CDR3 is TGTGCCAGCAGCGGGACTAGCGGACTCTACGAGCAGTACTTC. The genes are TRBV5-6 and TRBJ2-7; TRBD2 agrees at 11 bases. Germline V gene data show CDR1 as SGHDT and CDR2 as YYEEEE. With V trimmed by 4 bases and J by 3 bases, 3 bases remained unmatched. The CDR3 loop spans 14 amino acids.

The chain is built from TRBV7-6 and TRBJ1-4, with D unclear. V lost 5 bases to trimming and J lost 0 bases, with 7 bases between them. CDR3 size: 14 residues. Germline V gene lookup returns CDR1 SGHVS and CDR2 FNYEAQ. The CDR3 DNA is TGTGCCAGCAGCCTGAGCCCAACTAATGAAAAACTGTTTTTT. Translating gives CASSLSPTNEKLFF. Looking up the rest from reference TRBV7-6 and TRBJ1-4 gives the full variable domain: GAGVSQSPRYKVTKRGQDVALRCDPISGHVSLYWYRQALGQGPEFLTYFNYEAQQDKSGLPNDRFSAERPEGSISTLTIQRTEQRDSAMYRCASSLSPTNEKLFFGSGTQLSVL.

The CDR3 reads CASSTTKANTQYF. The CDR3 DNA is TGTGCCAGCAGCACCACCAAAGCGAATACGCAGTATTTT. The rearrangement links TRBV7-2 to TRBJ2-3; the D is unclear. This CDR3 spans 13 amino acids. Per the germline V gene, CDR1 is SGHTA and CDR2 is FQGNSA. V was shortened by 5 bases and J by 7 bases, with 13 bases between the two germline ends.

CDR3 sequence (DNA): TGCGCCAGCAGCCAAGATGAAGCAGGGTCAGCTTTCTTT. Its translation: CASSQDEAGSAFF. The chain links TRBV4-1 to TRBJ1-1, with D possibly TRBD1 on 5 matching bases. The germline V gene encodes CDR1 MGHRA and CDR2 YSYEKL. With 0 bases removed from V and 10 bases from J, the gap between germline ends came to 12 bases. The CDR3 spans 13 residues.